This passage covers 4 T cell receptor beta chains from one sample sequenced in a study of cytomegalovirus exposure and HLA in healthy donors (dated by TCRdb to 2015 to 2018). Library method: the immunoSEQ multiplex PCR assay. A mixture of 60 forward primers for TCR Vbeta segments and 13 reverse primers for TCR Jbeta segments was used in the multiplex PCR. The table was pulled from immuneACCESS by TCRdb, which kept in-frame rearrangements only. Such tables lose some clones; where checked, under half of the loss comes from unresolved V genes, and the rest has no known cause. Per the sample table, the count is more than 95,000 clones. The ten top clones hold less than 4% of the sample. The specimen sequenced was PBMCs. Source of these receptors: a man aged 35 to 55 in good health and CMV-seronegative.

V gene TRBV5-1 combines with J gene TRBJ1-1; 7 positions agree with TRBD1. V dropped 4 bases and J dropped 0; count of bases not matched to a gene: 9. The CDR3 runs 16 residues. CDR1 and CDR2 from the germline V gene are SGHRS and YFSETQ. The CDR3 sequence is CASSMGSGGVNTEAFF. For the CDR3, the DNA is TGCGCCAGCAGCATGGGCTCAGGGGGTGTGAACACTGAAGCTTTCTTT.

The chain combines TRBV7-2 with TRBJ2-7; 8 bases line up with TRBD2. The trim removed 0 bases at V and 0 bases at J, leaving 1 base unmatched. This CDR3 has 15 amino acids. Germline V gene data show CDR1 as SGHTA and CDR2 as FQGNSA. The CDR3 DNA follows: TGTGCCAGCAGCTTAGCAAGCGGGAGCTCCTACGAGCAGTACTTC. It encodes CASSLASGSSYEQYF.

The chain recombines TRBV4-3 with TRBJ1-3; D call uncertain. The germline CDR1 and CDR2 sequences are LGHNA and YSLEER. This CDR3 spans 16 amino acids. Trimming cost V 0 bases and J 0 bases, with 9 bases left between them. CDR3 in amino acids: CASSQDKHFSGNTIYF. The CDR3 DNA sequence: TGCGCCAGCAGCCAAGATAAGCATTTCTCTGGAAACACCATATATTTT.

This chain links TRBV6-5 with TRBJ1-2; unclear D gene. The V end lost 0 bases, the J end lost 8 bases, and 10 bases lay between the germline ends. The CDR3 runs to 13 residues. Germline CDR1 and CDR2: MNHEY and SVGAGI. The CDR3 nucleotides are TGTGCCAGCAGTTACTCACCGGCGGTAGGCTACACCTTC. This sequence encodes CASSYSPAVGYTF.